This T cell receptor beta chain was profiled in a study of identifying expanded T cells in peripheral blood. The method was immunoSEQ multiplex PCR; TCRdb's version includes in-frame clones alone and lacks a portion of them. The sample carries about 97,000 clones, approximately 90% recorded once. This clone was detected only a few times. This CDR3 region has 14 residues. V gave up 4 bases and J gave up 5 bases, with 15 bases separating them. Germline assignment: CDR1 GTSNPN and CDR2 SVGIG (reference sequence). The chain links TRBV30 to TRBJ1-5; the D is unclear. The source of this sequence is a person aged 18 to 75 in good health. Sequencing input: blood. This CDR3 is CAWTQNGLHQPQHF. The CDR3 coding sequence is TGTGCCTGGACACAAAATGGGCTCCATCAGCCCCAGCATTTT.